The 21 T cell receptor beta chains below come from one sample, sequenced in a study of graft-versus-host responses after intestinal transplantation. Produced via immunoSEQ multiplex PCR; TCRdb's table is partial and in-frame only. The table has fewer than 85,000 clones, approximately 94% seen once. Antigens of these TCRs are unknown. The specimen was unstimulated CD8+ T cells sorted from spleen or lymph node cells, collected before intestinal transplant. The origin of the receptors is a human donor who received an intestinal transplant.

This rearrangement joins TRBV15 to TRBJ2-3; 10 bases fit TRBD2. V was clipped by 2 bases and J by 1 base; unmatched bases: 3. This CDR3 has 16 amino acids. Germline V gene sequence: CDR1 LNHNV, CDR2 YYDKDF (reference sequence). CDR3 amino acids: CATSRSLAGGTDTQYF. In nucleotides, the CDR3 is TGTGCCACCAGCAGATCCCTAGCGGGAGGCACAGATACGCAGTATTTT.

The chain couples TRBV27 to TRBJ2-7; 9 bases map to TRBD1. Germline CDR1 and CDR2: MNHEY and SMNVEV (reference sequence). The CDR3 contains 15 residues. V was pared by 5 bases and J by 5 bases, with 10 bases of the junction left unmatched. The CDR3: CASSLTGTGPHEQYF. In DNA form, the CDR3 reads TGTGCCAGCAGTCTAACCGGGACAGGGCCCCACGAGCAGTACTTC.

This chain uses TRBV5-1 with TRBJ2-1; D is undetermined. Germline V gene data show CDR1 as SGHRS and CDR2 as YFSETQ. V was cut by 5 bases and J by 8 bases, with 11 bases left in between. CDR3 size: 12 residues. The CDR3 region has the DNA TGCGCCAGCAGTTTTCGTTTCGATGAGCAGTTCTTC. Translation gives CASSFRFDEQFF.

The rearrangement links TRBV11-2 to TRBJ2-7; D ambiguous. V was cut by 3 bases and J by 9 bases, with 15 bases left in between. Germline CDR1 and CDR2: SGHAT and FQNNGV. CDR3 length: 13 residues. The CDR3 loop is CASSFHPGRWQYF. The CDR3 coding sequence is TGTGCCAGCAGCTTCCACCCGGGCAGGTGGCAGTACTTC.

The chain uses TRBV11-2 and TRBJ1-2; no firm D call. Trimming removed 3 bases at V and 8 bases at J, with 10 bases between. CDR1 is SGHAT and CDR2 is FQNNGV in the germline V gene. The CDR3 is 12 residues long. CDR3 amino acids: CASSFAGLGYTF. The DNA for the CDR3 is TGTGCCAGCAGCTTTGCCGGGTTGGGCTACACCTTC. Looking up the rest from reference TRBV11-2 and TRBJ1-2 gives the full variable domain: EAGVAQSPRYKIIEKRQSVAFWCNPISGHATLYWYQQILGQGPKLLIQFQNNGVVDDSQLPKDRFSAERLKGVDSTLKIQPAKLEDSAVYLCASSFAGLGYTFGSGTRLTVV.

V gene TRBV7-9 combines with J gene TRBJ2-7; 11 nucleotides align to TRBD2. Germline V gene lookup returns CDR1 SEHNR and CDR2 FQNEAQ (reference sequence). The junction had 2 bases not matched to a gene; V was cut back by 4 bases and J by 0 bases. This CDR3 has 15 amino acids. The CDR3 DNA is TGTGCCAGCAGCTCTAGCGGGAGGAACTCCTACGAGCAGTACTTC. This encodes CASSSSGRNSYEQYF.

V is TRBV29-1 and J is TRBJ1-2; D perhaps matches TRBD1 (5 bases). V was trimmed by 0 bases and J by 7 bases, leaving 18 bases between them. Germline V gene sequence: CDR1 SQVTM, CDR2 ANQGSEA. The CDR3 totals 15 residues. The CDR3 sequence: CSVEDRPGLSFGYTF. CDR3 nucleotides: TGCAGCGTTGAAGATCGGCCAGGGTTGTCTTTTGGCTACACCTTC. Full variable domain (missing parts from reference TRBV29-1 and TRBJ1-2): SAVISQKPSRDICQRGTSLTIQCQVDSQVTMMFWYRQQPGQSLTLIATANQGSEATYESGFVIDKFPISRPNLTFSTLTVSNMSPEDSSIYLCSVEDRPGLSFGYTFGSGTRLTVV.

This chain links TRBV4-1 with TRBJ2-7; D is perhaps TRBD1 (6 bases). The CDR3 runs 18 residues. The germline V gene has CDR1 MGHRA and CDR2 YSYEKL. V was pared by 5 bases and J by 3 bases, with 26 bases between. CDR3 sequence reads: CASSESSGVVSGIYEQYF. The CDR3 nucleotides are TGCGCCAGCAGCGAATCCTCAGGGGTAGTGTCTGGCATCTACGAGCAGTACTTC.

DNA of the CDR3: TGTGCCAGCAGTCACGGACAGGGAGTGGAGCCCCAGCATTTT. Translating it yields CASSHGQGVEPQHF. The V and J genes are TRBV2 and TRBJ1-5; TRBD1 matches 8 bases. V dropped 5 bases and J dropped 8; count of bases not matched to a gene: 8. The germline V gene has CDR1 SNHLY and CDR2 FYNNEI. The CDR3 contains 14 residues.

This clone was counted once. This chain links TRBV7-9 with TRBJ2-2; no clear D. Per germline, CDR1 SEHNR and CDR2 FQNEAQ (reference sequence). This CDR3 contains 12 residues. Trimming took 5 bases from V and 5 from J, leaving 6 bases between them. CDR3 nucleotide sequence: TGTGCCAGCAGCCTCGAGACCGGGGAGCTGTTTTTT. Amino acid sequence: CASSLETGELFF.

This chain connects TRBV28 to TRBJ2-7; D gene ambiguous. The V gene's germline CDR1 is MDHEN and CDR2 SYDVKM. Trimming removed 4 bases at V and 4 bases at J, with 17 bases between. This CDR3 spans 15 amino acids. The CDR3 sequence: CASSSFLAASYEQYF. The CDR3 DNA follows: TGTGCCAGCAGTTCTTTTCTTGCGGCTTCGTACGAGCAGTACTTC.

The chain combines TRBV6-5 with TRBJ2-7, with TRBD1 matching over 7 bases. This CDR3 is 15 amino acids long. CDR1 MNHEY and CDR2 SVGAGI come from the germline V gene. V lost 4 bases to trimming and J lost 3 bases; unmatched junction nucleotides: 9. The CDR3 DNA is TGTGCCAGCAGTTCCCCCCGACAGGGTCGCTACGAGCAGTACTTC. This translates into CASSSPRQGRYEQYF.

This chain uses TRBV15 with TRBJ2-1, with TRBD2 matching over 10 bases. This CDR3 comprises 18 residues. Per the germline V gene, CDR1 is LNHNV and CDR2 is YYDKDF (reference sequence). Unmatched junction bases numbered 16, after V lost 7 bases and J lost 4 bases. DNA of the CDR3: TGTGCCACCACCAGTTTTTTTACCGGACTAGCGGATTACAATGAGCAGTTCTTC. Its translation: CATTSFFTGLADYNEQFF. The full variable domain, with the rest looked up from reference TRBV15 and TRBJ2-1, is DAMVIQNPRYQVTQFGKPVTLSCSQTLNHNVMYWYQQKSSQAPKLLFHYYDKDFNNEADTPDNFQSRRPNTSFCFLDIRSPGLGDTAMYLCATTSFFTGLADYNEQFFGPGTRLTVL.

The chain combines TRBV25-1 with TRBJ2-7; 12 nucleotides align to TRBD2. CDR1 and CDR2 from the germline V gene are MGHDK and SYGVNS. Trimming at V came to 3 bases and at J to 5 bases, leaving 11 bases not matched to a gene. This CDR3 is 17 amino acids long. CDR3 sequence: CASSDFRLAGDLHEQYF. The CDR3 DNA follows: TGTGCCAGCAGTGACTTCCGACTAGCGGGAGACCTCCACGAGCAGTACTTC.

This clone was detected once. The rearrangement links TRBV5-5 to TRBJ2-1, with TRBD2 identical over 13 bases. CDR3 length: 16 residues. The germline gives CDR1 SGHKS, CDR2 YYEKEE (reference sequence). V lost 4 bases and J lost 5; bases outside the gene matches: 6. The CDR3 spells CASSPHGLAGDNEQFF. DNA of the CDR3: TGTGCCAGCAGCCCACACGGACTAGCGGGGGACAATGAGCAGTTCTTC.

The CDR3 DNA reads as TGCGCCAGCAGCGTGGCGGACAGGGGAAAAGCTTGGGAAGATGAGCAGTTCTTC. This encodes CASSVADRGKAWEDEQFF. The chain uses TRBV5-1 and TRBJ2-1, with TRBD1 identical over 9 bases. The germline V gene encodes CDR1 SGHRS and CDR2 YFSETQ. Trimming cost V 4 bases and J 8 bases; bases outside gene matches: 19. This CDR3 has 18 amino acids.

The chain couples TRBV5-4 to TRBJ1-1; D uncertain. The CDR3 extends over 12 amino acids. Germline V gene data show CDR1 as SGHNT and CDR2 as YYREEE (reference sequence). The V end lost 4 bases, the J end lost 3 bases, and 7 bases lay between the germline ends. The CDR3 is CASSGGYTEAFF. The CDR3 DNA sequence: TGTGCCAGCAGCGGCGGTTACACTGAAGCTTTCTTT.

The CDR3 here is CASSLDPTRGRVDNEQFF. CDR3 nucleotide sequence: TGTGCCAGCAGCTTAGATCCGACCCGCGGGAGGGTCGACAATGAGCAGTTCTTC. The genes are TRBV11-2 and TRBJ2-1; 9 bases map to TRBD2. The germline gives CDR1 SGHAT, CDR2 FQNNGV. The CDR3 extends over 18 amino acids. After removal of 0 bases from V and 5 bases from J, the junction contained 11 bases not matched to a gene.

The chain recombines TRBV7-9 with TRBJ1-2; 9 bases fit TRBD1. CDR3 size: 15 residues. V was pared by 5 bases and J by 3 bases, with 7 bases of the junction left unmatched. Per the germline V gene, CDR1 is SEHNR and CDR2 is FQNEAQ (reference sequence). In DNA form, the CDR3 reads TGTGCCAGCAGCCCCCCCGGACAGGGGTACTATGGCTACACCTTC. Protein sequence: CASSPPGQGYYGYTF.

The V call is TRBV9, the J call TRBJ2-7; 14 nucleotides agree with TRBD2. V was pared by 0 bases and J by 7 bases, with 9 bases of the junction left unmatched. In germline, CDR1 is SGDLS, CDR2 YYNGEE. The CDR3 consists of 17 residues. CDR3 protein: CASSVDLGGLAGDEQYF. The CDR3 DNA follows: TGTGCCAGCAGCGTAGACCTGGGGGGACTAGCGGGAGATGAGCAGTACTTC. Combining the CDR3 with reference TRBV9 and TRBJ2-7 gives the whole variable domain DSGVTQTPKHLITATGQRVTLRCSPRSGDLSVYWYQQSLDQGLQFLIQYYNGEERAKGNILERFSAQQFPDLHSELNLSSLELGDSALYFCASSVDLGGLAGDEQYFGPGTRLTVT.

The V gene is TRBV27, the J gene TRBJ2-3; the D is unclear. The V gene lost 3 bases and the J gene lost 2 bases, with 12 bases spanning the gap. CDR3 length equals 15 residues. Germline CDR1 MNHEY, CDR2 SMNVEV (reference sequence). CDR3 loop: CASSFVQYFTDTQYF. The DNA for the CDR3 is TGTGCCAGCAGTTTCGTACAGTACTTCACAGATACGCAGTATTTT.